This T cell receptor (beta chain) was found in a study of graft-versus-host responses after intestinal transplantation. This table comes from immunoSEQ multiplex PCR, and its TCRdb copy is limited to in-frame clones, with some not included. This sample yields around 88,000 clones, of which 83% are seen a single time; about 18% belongs to the top ten. V was cut by 2 bases and J by 3 bases, with 10 bases left in between. In germline, CDR1 is SEHNR, CDR2 FQNEAQ (reference sequence). The CDR3 sequence is 14 residues long. Details on this clone: Its antigen is still unknown.

This specimen was unstimulated CD8+ T cells sorted from spleen or lymph node cells, taken before intestinal transplant. The chain has TRBV7-9 and TRBJ1-2, with D unresolved. The sequence was obtained from a human donor who received an intestinal transplant. The DNA of the CDR3 is TGTGCCAGCAGCTTACGAGAGGGTGACTATGGCTACACCTTC. Translation: CASSLREGDYGYTF.